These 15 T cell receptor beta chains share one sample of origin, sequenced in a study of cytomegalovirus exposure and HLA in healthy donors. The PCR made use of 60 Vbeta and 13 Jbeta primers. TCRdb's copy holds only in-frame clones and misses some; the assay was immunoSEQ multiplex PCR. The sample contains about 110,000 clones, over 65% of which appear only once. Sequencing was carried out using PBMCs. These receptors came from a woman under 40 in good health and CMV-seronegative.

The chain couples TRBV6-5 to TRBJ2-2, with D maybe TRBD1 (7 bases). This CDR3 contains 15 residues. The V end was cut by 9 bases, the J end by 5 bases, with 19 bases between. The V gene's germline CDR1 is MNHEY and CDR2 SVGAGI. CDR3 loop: CASRWSQGGTGELFF. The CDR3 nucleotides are TGTGCCAGTCGCTGGTCGCAGGGGGGTACCGGGGAGCTGTTTTTT.

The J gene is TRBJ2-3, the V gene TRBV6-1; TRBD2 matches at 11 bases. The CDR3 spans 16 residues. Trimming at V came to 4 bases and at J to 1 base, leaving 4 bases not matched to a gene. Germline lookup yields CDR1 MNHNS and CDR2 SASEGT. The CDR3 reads CASSALLAGGTDTQYF. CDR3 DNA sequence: TGTGCCAGCAGTGCATTACTAGCGGGGGGCACAGATACGCAGTATTTT.

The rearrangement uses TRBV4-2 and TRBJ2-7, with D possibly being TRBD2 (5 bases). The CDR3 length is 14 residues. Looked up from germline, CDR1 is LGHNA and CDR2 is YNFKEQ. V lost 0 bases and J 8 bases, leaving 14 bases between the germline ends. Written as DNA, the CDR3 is TGTGCCAGCAGCCAAGAGAGACTAATAACCCAGCAGTACTTC. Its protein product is CASSQERLITQQYF.

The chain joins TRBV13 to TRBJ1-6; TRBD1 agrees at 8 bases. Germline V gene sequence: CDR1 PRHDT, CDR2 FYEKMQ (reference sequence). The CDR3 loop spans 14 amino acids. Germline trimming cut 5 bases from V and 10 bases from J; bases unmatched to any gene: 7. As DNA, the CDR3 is TGTGCCAGCAGCCTCGGGGCAGGGGGCTCACCCCTCCACTTT. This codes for CASSLGAGGSPLHF.

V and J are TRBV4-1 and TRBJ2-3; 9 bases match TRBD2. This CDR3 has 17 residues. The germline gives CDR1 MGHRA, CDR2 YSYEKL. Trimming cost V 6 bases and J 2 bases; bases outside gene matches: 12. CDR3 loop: CASRPIASGIPTDTQYF. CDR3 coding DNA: TGCGCCAGCAGACCTATTGCTAGCGGGATCCCCACAGATACGCAGTATTTT.

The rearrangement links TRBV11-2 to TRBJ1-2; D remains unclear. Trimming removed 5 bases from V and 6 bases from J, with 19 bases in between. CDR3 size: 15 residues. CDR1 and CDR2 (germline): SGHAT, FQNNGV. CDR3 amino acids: CASSPPAGLYDGYTF. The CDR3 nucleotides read TGTGCCAGCAGCCCCCCAGCGGGCCTATATGATGGCTACACCTTC.

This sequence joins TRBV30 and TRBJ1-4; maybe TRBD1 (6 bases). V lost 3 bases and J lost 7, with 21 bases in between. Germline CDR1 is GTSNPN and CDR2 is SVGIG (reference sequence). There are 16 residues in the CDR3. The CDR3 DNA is TGTGCCTGGAGCGACGCCAGGGGTGAGGCGGGTGAAAAACTGTTTTTT. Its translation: CAWSDARGEAGEKLFF.

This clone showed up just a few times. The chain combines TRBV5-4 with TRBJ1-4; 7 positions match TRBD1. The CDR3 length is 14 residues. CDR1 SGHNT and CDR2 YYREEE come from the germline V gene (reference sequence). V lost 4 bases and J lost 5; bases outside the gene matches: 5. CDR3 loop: CASSAGQQNEKLFF. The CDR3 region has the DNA TGTGCCAGCAGCGCGGGACAGCAGAATGAAAAACTGTTTTTT.

CDR3 loop: CASTAAYGEQYF. For the CDR3, the DNA is TGTGCCAGCACCGCGGCCTACGGCGAGCAGTACTTC. J is TRBJ2-7 and V is TRBV6-6; D unclear. This CDR3 region has 12 residues. The ends were cut back, 7 bases at V and 6 bases at J, with 13 bases in the middle. Germline V CDR1 and CDR2: MNHNY, SVGAGI (reference sequence).

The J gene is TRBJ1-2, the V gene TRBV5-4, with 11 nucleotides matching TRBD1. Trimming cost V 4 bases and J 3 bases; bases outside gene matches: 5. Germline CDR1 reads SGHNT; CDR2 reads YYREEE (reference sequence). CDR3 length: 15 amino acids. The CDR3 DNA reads TGTGCCAGCAGCGTCAGGACAGGGGGCCACTATGGCTACACCTTC. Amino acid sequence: CASSVRTGGHYGYTF.

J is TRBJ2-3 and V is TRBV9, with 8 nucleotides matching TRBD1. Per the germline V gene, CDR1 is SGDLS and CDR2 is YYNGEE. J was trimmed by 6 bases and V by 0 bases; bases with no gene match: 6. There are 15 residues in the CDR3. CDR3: CASSVAGGNSDTQYF. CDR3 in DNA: TGTGCCAGCAGCGTAGCAGGGGGCAACTCCGATACGCAGTATTTT.

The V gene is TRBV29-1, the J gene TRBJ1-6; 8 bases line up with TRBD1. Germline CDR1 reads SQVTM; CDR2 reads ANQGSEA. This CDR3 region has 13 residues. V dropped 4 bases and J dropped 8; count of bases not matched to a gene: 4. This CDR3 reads CSVVDRGDSPLHF. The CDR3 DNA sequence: TGCAGCGTTGTTGACAGGGGTGATTCACCCCTCCACTTT.

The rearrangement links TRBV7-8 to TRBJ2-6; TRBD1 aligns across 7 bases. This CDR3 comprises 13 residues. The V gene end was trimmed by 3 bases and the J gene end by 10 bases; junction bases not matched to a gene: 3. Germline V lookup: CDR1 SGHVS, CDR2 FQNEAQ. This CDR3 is CASSFTGVNVLTF. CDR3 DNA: TGTGCCAGCAGCTTTACAGGGGTTAACGTCCTGACTTTC.

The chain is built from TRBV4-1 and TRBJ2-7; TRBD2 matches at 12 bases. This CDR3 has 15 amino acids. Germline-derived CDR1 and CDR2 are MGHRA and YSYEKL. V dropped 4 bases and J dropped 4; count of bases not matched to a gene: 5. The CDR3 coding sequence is TGCGCCAGCAGCCTACTAGCGGGGGGACATTACGAGCAGTACTTC. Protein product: CASSLLAGGHYEQYF.

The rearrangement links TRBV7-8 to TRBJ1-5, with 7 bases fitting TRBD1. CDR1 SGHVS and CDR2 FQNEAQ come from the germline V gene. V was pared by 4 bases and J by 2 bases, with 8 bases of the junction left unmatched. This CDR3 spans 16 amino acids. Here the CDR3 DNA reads TGTGCCAGCAGCTCGACGAGGGGGCTTGGCAATCAGCCCCAGCATTTT. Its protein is CASSSTRGLGNQPQHF.